The clone carrying this TCR beta chain has just a few counts. These data come from a study of blood T cell repertoires in COVID-19. Study-level background: Sites across the United States, Italy and Spain contributed samples from acute and convalescent COVID-19. Sample material is recorded as cDNA or gDNA derived from T cells, B-cell-depleted T cells, or PBMCs.

Authors' analysis steps: Reference gene primer amplification in the assay estimated nucleated cell counts. Libraries were prepared by immunoSEQ multiplex PCR; TCRdb keeps only in-frame clonotypes and omits some of them. V and J calls and clone size are copied from that table; D and trimming were computed from the DNA. The sample holds approximately 220,000 clones; around 82% are singletons and the top ten take over 2.5%. Sequencing was performed on peripheral blood. This receptor was taken from a woman younger than 45 who had recovered from COVID-19.

CDR3 DNA sequence: TGTGCCAGCAGCGGGACAGGGTTTCAAGAGACCCAGTACTTC. This encodes CASSGTGFQETQYF. The chain couples TRBV7-9 to TRBJ2-5, with 9 bases identical to TRBD1. The ends lost 5 bases at V and 2 bases at J; junction bases unmatched: 3. CDR1 is SEHNR, CDR2 FQNEAQ, per germline (reference sequence). CDR3 size: 14 residues.